Following are 10 T cell receptor beta chains from one sample sequenced in a study of shared clonotypes between healthy human individuals. Profiled with immunoSEQ multiplex PCR; TCRdb holds only in-frame clones, not every one. Of around 1.4 million clones in the sample, around 98.5% were seen once. Input material: naive CD4+ T cells sorted from blood. Subset given: CD45RA+ positively selected. These TCRs come from a man aged 30 to 45 in good health.

The V gene is TRBV18, the J gene TRBJ2-7, with TRBD2 matching over 7 bases. The germline gives CDR1 KGHSH, CDR2 LQKENI. Unmatched junction bases numbered 12, after V lost 1 base and J lost 6 bases. The CDR3 is 16 residues long. CDR3 bases: TGTGCCAGCTCACCACTACGAAGGCAGGGCGGGGGCGAGCAGTACTTC. Translated, it gives CASSPLRRQGGGEQYF.

The J gene is TRBJ2-3, the V gene TRBV15, with D tentatively TRBD1 (5 bases). Germline V gives CDR1 LNHNV, CDR2 YYDKDF (reference sequence). With 1 base removed from V and 1 base from J, the gap between germline ends came to 12 bases. The CDR3 has 16 amino acids. The CDR3: CATSRAPRVGTDTQYF. Here the CDR3 DNA reads TGTGCCACCAGCAGAGCCCCCAGGGTAGGCACAGATACGCAGTATTTT. The full variable domain, in which reference TRBV15 and TRBJ2-3 provide the parts outside the CDR3, is DAMVIQNPRYQVTQFGKPVTLSCSQTLNHNVMYWYQQKSSQAPKLLFHYYDKDFNNEADTPDNFQSRRPNTSFCFLDIRSPGLGDTAMYLCATSRAPRVGTDTQYFGPGTRLTVL.

This clone was counted a single time. DNA for the CDR3: TGCGCCAGCAGCTCCGGGACTAGCGGGAGGATCTATGAGCAGTTCTTC. Translated, it gives CASSSGTSGRIYEQFF. The rearrangement links TRBV5-1 to TRBJ2-1; 15 nucleotides match TRBD2. Looked up from germline, CDR1 is SGHRS and CDR2 is YFSETQ. The J segment lost 8 bases and the V segment lost 3 bases, leaving 6 bases of the junction unmatched. This CDR3 is built from 16 residues. Full variable domain (rest looked up from reference TRBV5-1 and TRBJ2-1): KAGVTQTPRYLIKTRGQQVTLSCSPISGHRSVSWYQQTPGQGLQFLFEYFSETQRNKGNFPGRFSGRQFSNSRSEMNVSTLELGDSALYLCASSSGTSGRIYEQFFGPGTRLTVL.

This chain uses TRBV5-6 with TRBJ2-1; D perhaps matches TRBD2 (6 bases). Between the trimmed V and J ends, which lost 4 bases and 0 bases, there was a span of 14 bases. Per germline, CDR1 SGHDT and CDR2 YYEEEE. This CDR3 is 16 amino acids long. This CDR3 is CASSPRDWGSYNEQFF. DNA for the CDR3: TGTGCCAGCAGCCCGAGGGACTGGGGCTCCTACAATGAGCAGTTCTTC. Combining the CDR3 with reference TRBV5-6 and TRBJ2-1 gives the whole variable domain DAGVTQSPTHLIKTRGQQVTLRCSPKSGHDTVSWYQQALGQGPQFIFQYYEEEERQRGNFPDRFSGHQFPNYSSELNVNALLLGDSALYLCASSPRDWGSYNEQFFGPGTRLTVL.

As to this clone: The sample has other DNA sequences that encode this CDR3 too. The J gene is TRBJ2-3, the V gene TRBV9, with D unclear. The V gene's germline CDR1 is SGDLS and CDR2 YYNGEE. Trimming left V 0 bases short and J 2 bases short, with 10 bases between. The CDR3 has 15 residues. For the CDR3, the DNA is TGTGCCAGCAGCGTAGTAGGCTGGGTCACAGATACGCAGTATTTT. This translates into CASSVVGWVTDTQYF.

The gene calls are TRBV5-4 and TRBJ2-7; no firm D call. V gave up 0 bases and J gave up 3 bases, with 7 bases separating them. CDR3 length: 13 residues. Germline-derived CDR1 and CDR2 are SGHNT and YYREEE (reference sequence). DNA of the CDR3: TGTGCCAGCAGCTTGGAGCCGTTCTACGAGCAGTACTTC. Translated, it gives CASSLEPFYEQYF.

This rearrangement joins TRBV7-2 to TRBJ2-7, with D unclear. Germline CDR1 reads SGHTA; CDR2 reads FQGNSA. The CDR3 has 13 amino acids. Trimming took off 1 base at V and 5 bases at J, with 9 bases between the two ends. The DNA of the CDR3 is TGTGCCAGCAGCTTAGGGCCGATCGACGAGCAGTACTTC. Its translation: CASSLGPIDEQYF.

The V call is TRBV30, the J call TRBJ1-1; the D is unclear. Trimming shortened V by 1 base and J by 8 bases, and 8 bases separated the two germline ends. Looked up from germline, CDR1 is GTSNPN and CDR2 is SVGIG (reference sequence). This CDR3 is built from 11 residues. The CDR3 is CAWSGEGEAFF. The DNA for the CDR3 is TGTGCCTGGAGTGGGGAAGGGGAAGCTTTCTTT.

Concerning this clone itself: One end of the junction does not line up with germline, which may come from a read error. The CDR3 is CASSLVFGTGNEQFF. CDR3 nucleotide sequence: TGTGCTAGCAGCTTAGTTTTCGGGACCGGCAATGAGCAGTTCTTC. The V call is TRBV7-7, the J call TRBJ2-1; either TRBD1 or TRBD2 may fit D (5 bases each). Germline V CDR1 and CDR2: SSHAT, FNYEAQ (reference sequence). This CDR3 has 15 amino acids.

A note on this clone: Other DNA sequences in this sample translate to the same CDR3. V gene TRBV7-2 combines with J gene TRBJ2-1; D is possibly TRBD2 (5 bases). The germline V gene encodes CDR1 SGHTA and CDR2 FQGNSA. CDR3 size: 15 residues. Between the trimmed V and J ends, which lost 0 bases and 0 bases, there was a span of 6 bases. The CDR3 spells CASSLAGVSYNEQFF. Here the CDR3 DNA reads TGTGCCAGCAGCTTAGCGGGAGTCTCCTACAATGAGCAGTTCTTC.